These T cell receptor beta chains were read from a single sample in a study of CD8+ T cells in alopecia areata. The table came from immunoSEQ multiplex PCR; TCRdb's copy has only in-frame clones and leaves some out. The data show over 200,000 clones, with 50% to 60% seen just once and 0.45% held by the top ten. Sequenced here: CD4+ T cells sorted from blood, sampled at week 0. These receptors came from a human donor with alopecia areata. The CDR3 runs from the conserved cysteine through the conserved F or W. Fields, in order: V gene, D gene, J gene, clone size, CDR3 length, CDR3 DNA, CDR3 protein. A D gene is named only where the DNA matches it firmly. A row's size may be missing; if present it is once, few, many or a size class.

TRBV30	NA	TRBJ1-1	NA	13	TGTGCCTGGAGCCCATCAAGTGACGGAATCGCTTTCTTT	CAWSPSSDGIAFF
TRBV10-3	TRBD1	TRBJ2-3	NA	16	TGTGCCATCAGTGCAACCGGGACAGGGGGTTCAGATACGCAGTATTTT	CAISATGTGGSDTQYF
TRBV2	NA	TRBJ1-2	many	17	TGTGCCAGCAGGGCCCGTCAACGGGGTAAAACTAACTATGGCTACACCTTC	CASRARQRGKTNYGYTF
TRBV6-5	NA	TRBJ2-7	NA	14	TGTGCCAGCAGTTACTCAGACACGACCTACGAGCAGTACTTC	CASSYSDTTYEQYF
TRBV9	NA	TRBJ2-2	NA	15	TGTGCCAGCAGCGTGGGGGTTACGAACACCGGGGAGCTGTTTTTT	CASSVGVTNTGELFF
TRBV10-3	TRBD2	TRBJ2-1	NA	14	TGTGCCATCAGTAAACTAGCGGGAGACAATGAGCAGTTCTTC	CAISKLAGDNEQFF
TRBV19	TRBD2	TRBJ2-3	NA	17	TGTGCCAGTAGTATCTTTCTCGGACTAGCGGGCACAGATACGCAGTATTTT	CASSIFLGLAGTDTQYF
TRBV11-2	NA	TRBJ2-7	NA	13	TGTGCCAGCAGCGCCCACTCAGCCTACGAGCAGTACTTC	CASSAHSAYEQYF
TRBV4-1	NA	TRBJ1-2	few	14	TGCGCCAGCACTCTGGGGGAGTACGACTATGGCTACACCTTC	CASTLGEYDYGYTF
TRBV30	NA	TRBJ1-1	few	13	TGTGCCTGGAGTGTAACCGTGAACACTGAAGCTTTCTTT	CAWSVTVNTEAFF
TRBV7-3	NA	TRBJ2-1	NA	13	TGTGCCAGCAGCCCGTCTAGCGAGGCCAAGCAGTTCTTC	CASSPSSEAKQFF
TRBV29-1	NA	TRBJ1-5	NA	13	TGCAGCGTTGCCGGGACCCAGGATCAGCCCCAGCATTTT	CSVAGTQDQPQHF
TRBV7-9	NA	TRBJ2-1	few	15	TGTGCCAGCAGCTTCGTTAAGGGTGGCTACAATGAGCAGTTCTTC	CASSFVKGGYNEQFF
TRBV29-1	NA	TRBJ1-2	NA	12	TGCAGCGGTTCTGGACAGTACTATGGCTACACCTTC	CSGSGQYYGYTF
TRBV6-6	NA	TRBJ1-1	few	12	TGTGCCAGCAGCCTCGAGACAACTGAAGCTTTCTTT	CASSLETTEAFF
TRBV5-1	NA	TRBJ1-5	NA	15	TGCGCCAGCAGCTTGTTATTACAGGGAGAAGAACCCCAGCATTTT	CASSLLLQGEEPQHF
TRBV2	TRBD1	TRBJ1-2	NA	11	TGTGCCAGAAGACAGGGTCCGAGCTACACCTTC	CARRQGPSYTF
TRBV29-1	TRBD1	TRBJ1-1	once	12	TGCAGCGGGGACAGGGTGAACACTGAAGCTTTCTTT	CSGDRVNTEAFF
TRBV6-5	NA	TRBJ1-2	NA	13	TGTGCCAGCAGAACCGACAGGATCGATGGCTACACCTTC	CASRTDRIDGYTF
TRBV30	TRBD1	TRBJ2-3	NA	15	TGTGCCTGGAATGAAGGGGGCGCAGGCACAGATACGCAGTATTTT	CAWNEGGAGTDTQYF
TRBV5-4	NA	TRBJ2-6	NA	18	TGTGCCAGCAGCACTAGGTCTCCAGGGAGCTCTGGGGCCAACGTCCTGACTTTC	CASSTRSPGSSGANVLTF
TRBV10-2	NA	TRBJ2-7	NA	14	TGCGCCAGCAGTGAGACGGCAGGGTTATACGAGCAGTACTTC	CASSETAGLYEQYF
TRBV7-2	NA	TRBJ1-1	NA	13	TGTGCCAGCAGCTTACGGGTAGAGGCTGAAGCTTTCTTT	CASSLRVEAEAFF
TRBV5-1	NA	TRBJ1-5	NA	16	TGCGCCAGCAGCCCCTGGTCGTGGGAAGGCAATCAGCCCCAGCATTTT	CASSPWSWEGNQPQHF
TRBV18	NA	TRBJ2-7	few	15	TGTGCCAGCTCACCACAGGACGCCCTCTCCTACGAGCAGTACTTC	CASSPQDALSYEQYF
TRBV2	TRBD1	TRBJ2-3	NA	12	TGTGCCAGTCGACAGGGTGCTGATACGCAGTATTTT	CASRQGADTQYF
TRBV5-4	NA	TRBJ1-1	NA	14	TGTGCCAGCAGCTTGGGCGCACCAAACACTGAAGCTTTCTTT	CASSLGAPNTEAFF
TRBV5-1	NA	TRBJ1-1	NA	13	TGCGCCAGCCATAGTCGGGGCGACACTGAAGCTTTCTTT	CASHSRGDTEAFF